One sample yielded the 17 T cell receptor beta chains listed below, sequenced in a study of cytomegalovirus exposure and HLA in healthy donors. 13 Jbeta primers and 60 Vbeta primers were used for the PCR. The table came from immunoSEQ multiplex PCR; TCRdb's copy has only in-frame clones and leaves some out. The repertoire holds some 90,000 clones, with under 90% as singletons. Sequencing used PBMCs. These receptors all stem from a woman between 65 and 79 years old in good health and CMV-seropositive.

The rearrangement uses TRBV6-6 and TRBJ1-5; perhaps TRBD1 as D (5 bases). The V end lost 7 bases, the J end lost 4 bases, and 17 bases lay between the germline ends. The germline V gene has CDR1 MNHNY and CDR2 SVGAGI (reference sequence). This CDR3 contains 15 residues. DNA of the CDR3: TGTGCCAGCACTCGGGGGGGGATGTGGAATCAGCCCCAGCATTTT. Protein sequence: CASTRGGMWNQPQHF.

The chain combines TRBV25-1 with TRBJ2-7, with D maybe TRBD1 (7 bases). Between the trimmed V and J ends, which lost 4 bases and 7 bases, there was a span of 23 bases. This CDR3 contains 16 residues. Germline CDR1 and CDR2: MGHDK and SYGVNS. The CDR3 DNA follows: TGTGCCAGCAGTGCACCTACAGGGGCGGGACGGTGGGAGCAGTACTTC. This encodes CASSAPTGAGRWEQYF.

The chain combines TRBV10-1 with TRBJ2-1, with 11 bases that match TRBD2. This CDR3 comprises 16 residues. CDR1 is WNHNN, CDR2 SYGVQD, per germline (reference sequence). The ends lost 3 bases at V and 2 bases at J; junction bases unmatched: 3. The CDR3 DNA is TGCGCCAGCAGTGACACGACTAGCGGGGCCTACAATGAGCAGTTCTTC. The encoded protein is CASSDTTSGAYNEQFF.

This clone was observed a single time. V and J are TRBV27 and TRBJ1-1; tentative D call: TRBD1 (6 bases). Germline V gives CDR1 MNHEY, CDR2 SMNVEV (reference sequence). CDR3 length: 11 amino acids. V was trimmed by 7 bases and J by 3 bases, leaving 6 bases between them. CDR3 amino acids: CASKGDTEAFF. As DNA, the CDR3 is TGTGCCAGCAAGGGGGACACTGAAGCTTTCTTT.

In DNA, the CDR3 is TGTGCCAGCAGGATTTCGCGGGAGATCTACAATGAGCAGTTCTTC. Translation gives CASRISREIYNEQFF. The chain has TRBV11-2 and TRBJ2-1, with 7 bases fitting TRBD2. The CDR3 runs to 15 residues. In germline, CDR1 is SGHAT, CDR2 FQNNGV. V lost 6 bases, J lost 3 bases, and 8 bases stayed unmatched.

The V gene is TRBV2, the J gene TRBJ1-1, with D perhaps TRBD1 (6 bases). Trimming took 6 bases from V and 4 from J, leaving 12 bases between them. The V gene's germline CDR1 is SNHLY and CDR2 FYNNEI. The CDR3 runs 13 residues. Here the CDR3 DNA reads TGTGCCAGCAGCCCTCAGGGGACCACTGAAGCTTTCTTT. Residues: CASSPQGTTEAFF. Drawing the rest from reference TRBV2 and TRBJ1-1, the complete variable domain is EPEVTQTPSHQVTQMGQEVILRCVPISNHLYFYWYRQILGQKVEFLVSFYNNEISEKSEIFDDQFSVERPDGSNFTLKIRSTKLEDSAMYFCASSPQGTTEAFFGQGTRLTVV.

The chain is built from TRBV9 and TRBJ2-1, with 7 positions matching TRBD2. V lost 4 bases and J lost 5; bases outside the gene matches: 9. CDR1 is SGDLS, CDR2 YYNGEE, per germline. There are 15 residues in the CDR3. The CDR3, as DNA: TGTGCCAGCAGCCCTCGGCTAGCGGCCGACAATGAGCAGTTCTTC. It is translated as CASSPRLAADNEQFF.

The chain has TRBV7-2 and TRBJ2-7; TRBD1 aligns across 7 bases. V lost 2 bases, J lost 0 bases, and 7 bases stayed unmatched. The CDR3 extends over 16 amino acids. From germline, CDR1 is SGHTA and CDR2 FQGNSA. Written as DNA, the CDR3 is TGTGCCAGCAGCTTAAGCGGCAGGGGGTTCTCCTACGAGCAGTACTTC. Its protein is CASSLSGRGFSYEQYF.

V usage is TRBV9 and J usage is TRBJ2-1; 7 nucleotides agree with TRBD2. Germline CDR1 is SGDLS and CDR2 is YYNGEE. The CDR3 contains 15 residues. V was pared by 4 bases and J by 4 bases, with 8 bases of the junction left unmatched. The CDR3 region is CASSIRDYLYNEQFF. CDR3 in DNA: TGTGCCAGCAGCATACGGGACTACCTATACAATGAGCAGTTCTTC.

The chain couples TRBV5-1 to TRBJ2-3; 8 nucleotides align to TRBD2. CDR1 is SGHRS and CDR2 is YFSETQ in the germline V gene. V was pared by 3 bases and J by 6 bases, with 6 bases of the junction left unmatched. The CDR3 totals 14 residues. This CDR3 is CASSSGTSRDTQYF. Here the CDR3 DNA reads TGCGCCAGCAGCTCCGGGACTAGTAGGGATACGCAGTATTTT.

The chain links TRBV10-2 to TRBJ2-6; TRBD1 might be the D (5 bases). This CDR3 comprises 14 residues. V gave up 3 bases and J gave up 2 bases, with 5 bases separating them. Germline CDR1 is WSHSY and CDR2 is SAAADI. As DNA, the CDR3 is TGCGCCAGCAGTGAAGGGGCTGGGGCCAACGTCCTGACTTTC. It yields the protein CASSEGAGANVLTF.

The CDR3 protein is CASSLEQSSYNEQFF. CDR3 DNA: TGTGCCAGCAGCTTAGAACAGAGCTCCTACAATGAGCAGTTCTTC. V is TRBV13 and J is TRBJ2-1; D is ambiguous. This CDR3 is 15 amino acids long. The V end lost 1 base, the J end lost 0 bases, and 7 bases lay between the germline ends. Looked up from germline, CDR1 is PRHDT and CDR2 is FYEKMQ (reference sequence).

This clone was found once. CDR3 nucleotide sequence: TGTGCCAGCAGTTCCCGGGAGGGAATCTCCTACAATGAGCAGTTCTTC. Residues: CASSSREGISYNEQFF. The chain is built from TRBV27 and TRBJ2-1; 8 bases fit TRBD2. CDR3 length equals 16 residues. The ends lost 4 bases at V and 0 bases at J; junction bases unmatched: 5. The germline V gene encodes CDR1 MNHEY and CDR2 SMNVEV (reference sequence).

The genes are TRBV6-5 and TRBJ2-2, with 9 nucleotides matching TRBD1. The CDR3 has 16 residues. V gave up 2 bases and J gave up 3 bases; unmatched junction bases: 4. Germline V gene lookup returns CDR1 MNHEY and CDR2 SVGAGI. In nucleotides, the CDR3 is TGTGCCAGCAGTTACCTTAGGACAGGGGACACCGGGGAGCTGTTTTTT. Amino acids: CASSYLRTGDTGELFF.

The rearrangement uses TRBV18 and TRBJ1-5; the D gene is possibly TRBD1 (6 bases). This CDR3 comprises 14 residues. CDR1 is KGHSH and CDR2 is LQKENI in the germline V gene. Trimming cost V 3 bases and J 7 bases, with 13 bases left between them. The CDR3 sequence is CASSPSPGDQPQHF. The CDR3 nucleotides are TGTGCCAGCTCACCCTCGCCAGGGGACCAGCCCCAGCATTTT. Variable domain in full (rest from reference TRBV18 and TRBJ1-5): NAGVMQNPRHLVRRRGQEARLRCSPMKGHSHVYWYRQLPEEGLKFMVYLQKENIIDESGMPKERFSAEFPKEGPSILRIQQVVRGDSAAYFCASSPSPGDQPQHFGDGTRLSIL.

This clone was recorded once. This chain connects TRBV27 to TRBJ2-1; the match to TRBD2 covers 11 bases. Trimming took 4 bases from V and 7 from J; bases not matched to a gene: 9. This CDR3 region has 16 residues. Looked up from germline, CDR1 is MNHEY and CDR2 is SMNVEV (reference sequence). This CDR3 is CASSSYMVAGGNEQFF. CDR3 in DNA: TGTGCCAGCAGTTCCTATATGGTAGCGGGGGGGAATGAGCAGTTCTTC.

J is TRBJ2-7 and V is TRBV9; 9 nucleotides match TRBD1. Germline CDR1 reads SGDLS; CDR2 reads YYNGEE. The CDR3 extends over 16 amino acids. With V trimmed by 2 bases and J by 6 bases, 12 bases remained unmatched. The CDR3 loop reads CASSVDPGTGRGEQYF. The CDR3 coding sequence is TGTGCCAGCAGCGTTGACCCCGGGACAGGGCGAGGCGAGCAGTACTTC.